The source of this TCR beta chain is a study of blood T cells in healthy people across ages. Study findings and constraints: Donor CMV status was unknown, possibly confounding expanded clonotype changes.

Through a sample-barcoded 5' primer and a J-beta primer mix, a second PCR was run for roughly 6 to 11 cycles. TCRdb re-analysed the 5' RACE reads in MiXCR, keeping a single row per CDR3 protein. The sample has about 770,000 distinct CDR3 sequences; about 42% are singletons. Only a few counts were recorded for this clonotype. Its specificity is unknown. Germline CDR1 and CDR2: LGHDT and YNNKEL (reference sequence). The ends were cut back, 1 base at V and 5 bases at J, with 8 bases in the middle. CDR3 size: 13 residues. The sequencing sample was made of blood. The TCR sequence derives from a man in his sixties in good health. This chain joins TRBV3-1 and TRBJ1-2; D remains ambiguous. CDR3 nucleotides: TGTGCCAGCAGCCAAGTCAACGGGTATGGCTACACCTTC. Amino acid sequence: CASSQVNGYGYTF.